This note documents a single T cell receptor beta chain sequence. Its antigen is still unknown. The sample belongs to a study of OX40 agonist ivuxolimab in advanced cancers. General observations from the study: Average numbers of expanded clones were greater in CD8+ T cells than in CD4+. Expanded peripheral T cell antigen specificity was not determined.

The CDR3 has 13 amino acids. Germline CDR1 is SGHNT and CDR2 is YENEEA. V was pared by 4 bases and J by 2 bases, with 8 bases between. Profiled with immunoSEQ multiplex PCR; TCRdb holds only in-frame clones, not every one. The profile shows around 100,000 clones, less than 90% of them singletons. Blood sampling was done at baseline, cycle 4 day 1, and cycle 7 day 1. This chain joins TRBV11-3 and TRBJ1-1; D gene uncertain. Specimen: CD4+ or CD8+ T cells sorted from blood, collected in a trial of the OX40 agonist ivuxolimab. The clonotype comes from an adult with an advanced solid tumor such as melanoma, head and neck, liver or kidney cancer. The CDR3 region has the DNA TGTGCCAGCAGCTATTACCTTAACACTGAAGCTTTCTTT. This sequence encodes CASSYYLNTEAFF. Complete variable domain (other parts from reference TRBV11-3 and TRBJ1-1): EAGVVQSPRYKIIEKKQPVAFWCNPISGHNTLYWYLQNLGQGPELLIRYENEEAVDDSQLPKDRFSAERLKGVDSTLKIQPAELGDSAVYLCASSYYLNTEAFFGQGTRLTVV.